The rows below give T cell receptor beta chains drawn from one sample of a study of T cells in Graves' hyperthyroidism and ophthalmopathy. One entry per CDR3 protein results from TCRdb running MiXCR on the multiplex PCR reads. The sample shows 450,000 to 700,000 distinct CDR3 sequences, 40% to 55% of them seen only once. Sequencing was performed on peripheral blood or thyroid tissue (not recorded which). The receptors come from an adult woman with Graves' disease, either hyperthyroidism or ophthalmopathy (not recorded which). Both conserved end residues are part of each CDR3. D genes are given only for firm matches. The size of a clone is reported for some rows only, either as once, few or many, or as a class for expanded clones.

.	few	TRBV2	TRBJ2-3	16	TGTGCCAGCAGTGAAGCTGGAGGGACTAGCACAGATACGCAGTATTTT	CASSEAGGTSTDTQYF
.	.	TRBV29-1	TRBJ1-5	13	TGCAGCGTCGCCATAGCAGGGGATCAGCCCCAGCATTTT	CSVAIAGDQPQHF
.	.	TRBV9	TRBJ2-7	12	TGTGCCAGCAGCGTAGAGAGGGACGAGCAGTACTTC	CASSVERDEQYF
TRBD1	many	TRBV3-1	TRBJ2-7	17	TGTGCCAGCAGCCAATGGGTACAGGGGGTGAAGTCCTACGAGCAGTACTTC	CASSQWVQGVKSYEQYF
TRBD1	.	TRBV29-1	TRBJ2-3	12	TGCAGCTTACCAGGGGGCGCAGGTACGCAGTATTTT	CSLPGGAGTQYF
TRBD1	once	TRBV20-1	TRBJ2-5	12	TGCAGTGCCAAAGACAGGGAAGAGACCCAGTACTTC	CSAKDREETQYF
TRBD1	.	TRBV5-1	TRBJ1-5	12	TGCGCCAGCCGCCGATCGGGACAGACCCAGCATTTT	CASRRSGQTQHF
TRBD2	once	TRBV7-9	TRBJ2-5	16	TGTGCCAGCAGCTCCCCCGGACTAGCGGGAGAAGAGACCCAGTACTTC	CASSSPGLAGEETQYF
.	many	TRBV5-8	TRBJ1-6	13	TGTGCCAGCAAGGAGGACAGTCCGACTCCCCTCCACTTT	CASKEDSPTPLHF
.	.	TRBV7-9	TRBJ1-1	14	TGTGCCAGCAGCTTAGCGGCTATGAACACTGAAGCTTTCTTT	CASSLAAMNTEAFF
TRBD2	many	TRBV7-9	TRBJ2-2	15	TGTGCCAGCAGCACCCGGACTAGCGTCCGGCGGGAGCTGTTTTTT	CASSTRTSVRRELFF
.	many	TRBV7-9	TRBJ2-5	12	TGTGCCAGCAGCTTAGGTGAAGAGACCCAGTACTTC	CASSLGEETQYF
.	few	TRBV28	TRBJ2-5	16	TGTGCCAGCAGTTCCTCCGGGACCAAAAGAGAAGAGACCCAGTACTTC	CASSSSGTKREETQYF
.	many	TRBV20-1	TRBJ2-7	15	TGCAGTGCTAGAGATCCCAGTACGAGCTCCTACGAGCAGTACTTC	CSARDPSTSSYEQYF